The 28 T cell receptor beta chains listed next were all sequenced from one sample in a study of blood T cell repertoires in COVID-19. Using immunoSEQ multiplex PCR, the repertoire was profiled, and TCRdb retains in-frame clones only, with some absent. The sample includes approximately 270,000 clones, approximately 84% seen only once; the top ten take 15% to 18%. Sample: peripheral blood. Receptors originate from a person between 65 and 80 years old with COVID-19, enrolled during active disease.

About this clone itself: Other DNA sequences in the sample encode the same CDR3. CDR3 bases: TGCGCCAGCAGCTTGGCCGGGACAGGACAAGAGACCCAGTACTTC. Amino acids: CASSLAGTGQETQYF. This sequence joins TRBV5-1 and TRBJ2-5, with 8 positions matching TRBD1. This CDR3 contains 15 residues. After removal of 0 bases from V and 2 bases from J, the junction contained 3 bases not matched to a gene. Germline V CDR1 and CDR2: SGHRS, YFSETQ.

V and J are TRBV19 and TRBJ1-5; maybe TRBD1 (6 bases). V was pared by 7 bases and J by 3 bases, with 16 bases between. CDR3 length: 15 residues. Germline V gene sequence: CDR1 LNHDA, CDR2 SQIVND (reference sequence). The CDR3 sequence: CASTEGRGTNQPQHF. The DNA for the CDR3 is TGTGCCAGTACAGAAGGCAGGGGAACCAATCAGCCCCAGCATTTT.

This clone was recorded once. DNA of the CDR3: TGCAGTGCTAGTTTGGGCGGGAGGGCCGACACAGATACGCAGTATTTT. Encoded protein: CSASLGGRADTDTQYF. This chain links TRBV20-1 with TRBJ2-3; 9 bases align to TRBD2. Germline lookup yields CDR1 DFQATT and CDR2 SNEGSKA (reference sequence). The V gene end was trimmed by 3 bases and the J gene end by 2 bases; junction bases not matched to a gene: 9. There are 16 residues in the CDR3.

V is TRBV6-2 or TRBV6-3 and J is TRBJ1-4, with a tentative D call TRBD1 (6 bases). Germline values: CDR1 MNHEY, CDR2 SVGEGT. V was cut by 2 bases and J by 7 bases, with 14 bases left in between. This CDR3 spans 15 amino acids. CDR3 amino acids: CASSYRPGVGEKLFF. In nucleotides, the CDR3 is TGTGCCAGCAGTTACCGTCCAGGGGTCGGTGAAAAACTGTTTTTT.

The chain joins TRBV4-3 to TRBJ2-3; D might be TRBD2 (7 bases). CDR3 length: 14 residues. The V and J ends lost 3 bases and 6 bases respectively, with 13 bases between them. Germline V gene sequence: CDR1 LGHNA, CDR2 YSLEER. As DNA, the CDR3 is TGCGCCAGCAGCCACTCCCGGGGGGCTGATACGCAGTATTTT. Translation: CASSHSRGADTQYF.

The chain's CDR3 is CASSYGGNYYNSPLHF. DNA for the CDR3: TGTGCCAGCAGTTACGGGGGGAATTACTATAATTCACCCCTCCACTTT. The J gene is TRBJ1-6, the V gene TRBV6-2 or TRBV6-3; maybe TRBD1 (5 bases). The germline gives CDR1 MNHEY, CDR2 SVGEGT. The CDR3 runs 16 residues. V was shortened by 2 bases and J by 3 bases, with 11 bases between the two germline ends.

V and J are TRBV12-3 or TRBV12-4 and TRBJ2-7; 8 positions match TRBD2. Unmatched junction bases numbered 3, after V lost 6 bases and J lost 2 bases. This CDR3 region has 13 residues. The CDR3 region has the DNA TGTGCCAGCAGGACGGGGGGGACCTACGAGCAGTACTTC. Encoded protein: CASRTGGTYEQYF.

This clone showed up just a few times. This chain connects TRBV7-6 to TRBJ2-2; the match to TRBD1 covers 10 bases. V lost 5 bases to trimming and J lost 6 bases; unmatched junction nucleotides: 12. Germline lookup yields CDR1 SGHVS and CDR2 FNYEAQ. The CDR3 runs 17 residues. CDR3 in DNA: TGTGCCAGCAGCGCAAGACCGGGACAGGGGATCCCCGGGGAGCTGTTTTTT. Translation: CASSARPGQGIPGELFF.

In this sample, this clone turned up once. The rearrangement uses TRBV6-6 and TRBJ1-2; 8 bases are shared with TRBD1. The CDR3 loop spans 13 amino acids. J gave up 4 bases and V 6 bases, and 4 bases lay outside the gene matches. The germline gives CDR1 MNHNY, CDR2 SVGAGI (reference sequence). This CDR3 reads CASSPDRAYGYTF. Here the CDR3 DNA reads TGTGCCAGCAGCCCGGACAGGGCCTATGGCTACACCTTC.

The rearrangement joins TRBV19 to TRBJ1-5; TRBD1 is a possible D gene (5 bases). The germline CDR1 and CDR2 sequences are LNHDA and SQIVND (reference sequence). The CDR3 totals 15 residues. V was trimmed by 7 bases and J by 2 bases, leaving 15 bases between them. The CDR3 protein is CASNPLGGGNQPQHF. Here the CDR3 DNA reads TGTGCCAGTAATCCCTTGGGGGGGGGCAATCAGCCCCAGCATTTT.

The CDR3 reads CASSFGGRRGETQYF. The CDR3 DNA sequence: TGTGCCAGCAGTTTTGGGGGAAGAAGGGGGGAGACCCAGTACTTC. This chain connects TRBV28 to TRBJ2-5; maybe TRBD1 (6 bases). The CDR3 runs 15 residues. Germline V gene sequence: CDR1 MDHEN, CDR2 SYDVKM. V shed 3 bases and J shed 5 bases, with 16 bases lying between them.

V usage is TRBV28 and J usage is TRBJ1-4, with 8 bases lining up with TRBD1. In germline, CDR1 is MDHEN, CDR2 SYDVKM. Germline trimming cut 6 bases from V and 8 bases from J; bases unmatched to any gene: 8. The CDR3 totals 14 residues. The DNA of the CDR3 is TGTGCCAGCAGACAAGACAGGGGCGGGGAAAAACTGTTTTTT. It yields the protein CASRQDRGGEKLFF.

The CDR3 loop is CASSSGGVVQYF. The CDR3 DNA follows: TGTGCCAGCAGCTCGGGGGGTGTAGTGCAGTACTTC. The J gene is TRBJ2-7, the V gene TRBV7-9, with 7 positions matching TRBD2. CDR1 and CDR2 (germline): SEHNR, FQNEAQ (reference sequence). Trimming took 4 bases from V and 9 from J; bases not matched to a gene: 6. The CDR3 has 12 amino acids.

This clone was seen just once. V usage is TRBV6-6 and J usage is TRBJ2-3, with D perhaps matching TRBD2 (7 bases). Trimming took 6 bases from V and 2 from J, leaving 12 bases between them. Germline V lookup: CDR1 MNHNY, CDR2 SVGAGI (reference sequence). This CDR3 spans 14 amino acids. CDR3 bases: TGTGCCAGCAGGCAGGCGGGGGCCACAGATACGCAGTATTTT. Its translation: CASRQAGATDTQYF.

J is TRBJ1-3 and V is TRBV9; D possibly corresponds to TRBD1 (6 bases). Trimming removed 4 bases from V and 0 bases from J, with 8 bases in between. The CDR3 totals 14 residues. CDR1 and CDR2 from the germline V gene are SGDLS and YYNGEE. CDR3 residues: CASSRDNSGNTIYF. CDR3 nucleotide sequence: TGTGCCAGCAGCCGGGACAACTCTGGAAACACCATATATTTT.

V and J are TRBV5-5 and TRBJ2-7, with D possibly TRBD1 on 5 matching bases. CDR1 and CDR2 from the germline V gene are SGHKS and YYEKEE (reference sequence). There are 13 residues in the CDR3. V gave up 7 bases and J gave up 6 bases, with 17 bases separating them. The CDR3 bases are TGTGCCAGCCACTCCGCAGGGTTCGGCGAGCAGTACTTC. Translation: CASHSAGFGEQYF.

The rearrangement joins TRBV14 to TRBJ1-3; D not certain. Trimming cost V 4 bases and J 5 bases, with 6 bases left between them. The germline gives CDR1 SGHDN, CDR2 FVKESK. The CDR3 has 12 amino acids. CDR3 sequence: CASSPSRNTIYF. The DNA of the CDR3 is TGTGCCAGCAGCCCTAGTCGAAACACCATATATTTT.

There are many counts of this clone. The chain is built from TRBV7-9 and TRBJ2-5, with D uncertain. The ends were cut back, 5 bases at V and 4 bases at J, with 11 bases in the middle. Germline CDR1 and CDR2: SEHNR and FQNEAQ (reference sequence). This CDR3 has 13 residues. This CDR3 is CASSVSPGETQYF. The CDR3 coding sequence is TGTGCCAGCAGCGTGTCTCCCGGAGAGACCCAGTACTTC.

The chain employs TRBV28 and TRBJ1-3; D may be TRBD1 (6 bases). CDR3 size: 15 residues. Germline-derived CDR1 and CDR2 are MDHEN and SYDVKM. V lost 7 bases, J lost 0 bases, and 13 bases lay in between. CDR3 region: CASNGQQSSGNTIYF. The CDR3 nucleotides are TGTGCCAGCAACGGACAGCAGAGCTCTGGAAACACCATATATTTT. Combining the CDR3 with reference TRBV28 and TRBJ1-3 gives the whole variable domain DVKVTQSSRYLVKRTGEKVFLECVQDMDHENMFWYRQDPGLGLRLIYFSYDVKMKEKGDIPEGYSVSREKKERFSLILESASTNQTSMYLCASNGQQSSGNTIYFGEGSWLTVV.

The gene calls are TRBV4-3 and TRBJ1-2; unclear D gene. The length of the CDR3 is 15 residues. The V end was cut by 2 bases, the J end by 8 bases, with 18 bases between. CDR1 is LGHNA, CDR2 YSLEER, per germline. CDR3 coding DNA: TGCGCCAGCAGCCAAAATGAGTTTGGACTTCAGGGCTACACCTTC. It encodes CASSQNEFGLQGYTF.

This rearrangement joins TRBV4-2 to TRBJ2-5, with TRBD2 matching 7 bases. The germline V gene has CDR1 LGHNA and CDR2 YNFKEQ. The ends lost 4 bases at V and 3 bases at J; junction bases unmatched: 11. CDR3 length: 16 residues. The CDR3 spells CASSRTGGLVEETQYF. Written as DNA, the CDR3 is TGTGCCAGCAGCCGCACGGGGGGTTTAGTCGAAGAGACCCAGTACTTC.

This clone was observed once. The rearrangement links TRBV6-6 to TRBJ2-4; D remains ambiguous. CDR1 is MNHNY and CDR2 is SVGAGI in the germline V gene (reference sequence). The CDR3 loop spans 14 amino acids. V was clipped by 5 bases and J by 0 bases, with 8 bases between them. The CDR3: CASSPTVAKNIQYF. The CDR3 nucleotides are TGTGCCAGCAGTCCGACTGTAGCCAAAAACATTCAGTACTTC.

This clone was detected only a few times. J is TRBJ2-3 and V is TRBV2, with unresolved D. There are 15 residues in the CDR3. V dropped 1 base and J dropped 3 bases, with 11 bases sitting between them. The germline V gene has CDR1 SNHLY and CDR2 FYNNEI. DNA of the CDR3: TGTGCCAGCAGTGAAGTGGGTTTGAGGACAGATACGCAGTATTTT. Amino acids: CASSEVGLRTDTQYF.

V and J are TRBV9 and TRBJ2-2; 7 nucleotides line up with TRBD1. This CDR3 comprises 15 residues. V shed 0 bases, J shed 2 bases, and the junction held 1 base outside the gene matches. The germline gives CDR1 SGDLS, CDR2 YYNGEE. This CDR3 reads CASSVGQGNTGELFF. CDR3 nucleotide sequence: TGTGCCAGCAGCGTAGGACAGGGAAACACCGGGGAGCTGTTTTTT.

The sample holds a few counts of this clone. The chain recombines TRBV5-1 with TRBJ2-7; D is perhaps TRBD2 (5 bases). The length of the CDR3 is 12 residues. Germline CDR1 reads SGHRS; CDR2 reads YFSETQ. V dropped 0 bases and J dropped 6 bases, with 7 bases sitting between them. This CDR3 is CASSLEGVEQYF. CDR3 nucleotides: TGCGCCAGCAGCTTGGAGGGAGTCGAGCAGTACTTC.

The chain employs TRBV19 and TRBJ2-1, with 9 bases aligning to TRBD2. Per the germline V gene, CDR1 is LNHDA and CDR2 is SQIVND (reference sequence). This CDR3 spans 13 amino acids. After removal of 4 bases from V and 6 bases from J, the junction contained 1 base not matched to a gene. CDR3 region: CASSSGRVNEQFF. The CDR3 region has the DNA TGTGCCAGTAGTAGCGGGAGGGTCAATGAGCAGTTCTTC. Drawing the rest from reference TRBV19 and TRBJ2-1, the complete variable domain is DGGITQSPKYLFRKEGQNVTLSCEQNLNHDAMYWYRQDPGQGLRLIYYSQIVNDFQKGDIAEGYSVSREKKESFPLTVTSAQKNPTAFYLCASSSGRVNEQFFGPGTRLTVL.

The rearrangement joins TRBV25-1 to TRBJ2-3; 7 nucleotides align to TRBD2. CDR1 and CDR2 (germline): MGHDK, SYGVNS. The CDR3 covers 15 residues. J gave up 9 bases and V 1 base, and 10 bases lay outside the gene matches. CDR3 nucleotides: TGTGCCAGCAGTGAATTTACGGGGGGAGCCGGGACGCAGTATTTT. Its protein is CASSEFTGGAGTQYF.

The V and J genes are TRBV5-5 and TRBJ1-4; a possible D gene is TRBD1 (5 bases). Trimming shortened V by 0 bases and J by 7 bases, and 10 bases separated the two germline ends. Germline loops: CDR1 SGHKS, CDR2 YYEKEE (reference sequence). The CDR3 consists of 14 residues. Written as DNA, the CDR3 is TGTGCCAGCAGCTTGGCAGGGATTATTGAAAAACTGTTTTTT. Its protein is CASSLAGIIEKLFF.